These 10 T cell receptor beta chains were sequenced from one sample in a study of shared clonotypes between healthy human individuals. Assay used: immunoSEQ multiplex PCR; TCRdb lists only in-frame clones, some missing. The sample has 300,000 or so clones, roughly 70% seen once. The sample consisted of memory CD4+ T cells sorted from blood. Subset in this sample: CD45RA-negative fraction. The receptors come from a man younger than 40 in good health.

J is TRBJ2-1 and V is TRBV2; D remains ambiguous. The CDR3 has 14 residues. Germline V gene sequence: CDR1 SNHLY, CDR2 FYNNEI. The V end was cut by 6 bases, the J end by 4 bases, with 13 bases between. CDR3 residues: CASSDLFIYNEQFF. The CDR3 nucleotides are TGTGCCAGCAGCGACCTTTTCATATACAATGAGCAGTTCTTC. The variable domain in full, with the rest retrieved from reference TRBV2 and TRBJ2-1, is EPEVTQTPSHQVTQMGQEVILRCVPISNHLYFYWYRQILGQKVEFLVSFYNNEISEKSEIFDDQFSVERPDGSNFTLKIRSTKLEDSAMYFCASSDLFIYNEQFFGPGTRLTVL.

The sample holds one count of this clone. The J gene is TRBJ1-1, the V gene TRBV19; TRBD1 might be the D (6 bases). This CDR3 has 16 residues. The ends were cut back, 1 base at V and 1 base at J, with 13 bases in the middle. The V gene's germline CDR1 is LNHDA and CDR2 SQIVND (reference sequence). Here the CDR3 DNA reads TGTGCCAGTAGTATAGTAGGCGGCAGGGGGAACACTGAAGCTTTCTTT. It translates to CASSIVGGRGNTEAFF.

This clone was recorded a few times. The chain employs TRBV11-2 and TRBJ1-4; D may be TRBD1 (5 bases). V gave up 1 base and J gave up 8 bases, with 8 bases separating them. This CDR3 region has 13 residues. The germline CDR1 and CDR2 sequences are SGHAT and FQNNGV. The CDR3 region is CASSLVPGEKLFF. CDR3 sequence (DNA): TGTGCCAGCAGCTTAGTGCCAGGGGAAAAACTGTTTTTT.

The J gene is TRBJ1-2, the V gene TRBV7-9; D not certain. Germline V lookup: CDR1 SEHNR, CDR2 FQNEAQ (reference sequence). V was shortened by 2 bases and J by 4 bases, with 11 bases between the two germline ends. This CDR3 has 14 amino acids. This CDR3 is CASSLRAISYGYTF. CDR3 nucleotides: TGTGCCAGCAGCTTACGGGCGATATCCTATGGCTACACCTTC.

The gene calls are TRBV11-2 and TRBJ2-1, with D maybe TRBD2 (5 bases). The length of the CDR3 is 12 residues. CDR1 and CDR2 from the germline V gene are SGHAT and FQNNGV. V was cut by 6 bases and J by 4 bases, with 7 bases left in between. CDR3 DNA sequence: TGTGCCAGCAGTCGGAGGTACAATGAGCAGTTCTTC. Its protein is CASSRRYNEQFF.

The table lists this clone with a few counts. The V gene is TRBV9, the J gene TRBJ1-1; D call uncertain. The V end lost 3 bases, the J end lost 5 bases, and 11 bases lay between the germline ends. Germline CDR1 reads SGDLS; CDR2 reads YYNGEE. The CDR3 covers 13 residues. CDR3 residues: CASSEGPHTEAFF. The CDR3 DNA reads TGTGCCAGCAGCGAAGGACCCCATACTGAAGCTTTCTTT.

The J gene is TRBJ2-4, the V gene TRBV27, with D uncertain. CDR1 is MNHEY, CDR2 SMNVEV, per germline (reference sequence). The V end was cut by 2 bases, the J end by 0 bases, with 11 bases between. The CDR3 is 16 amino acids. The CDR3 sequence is CASSLRMAIAKNIQYF. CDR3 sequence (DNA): TGTGCCAGCAGTTTAAGAATGGCGATAGCCAAAAACATTCAGTACTTC.

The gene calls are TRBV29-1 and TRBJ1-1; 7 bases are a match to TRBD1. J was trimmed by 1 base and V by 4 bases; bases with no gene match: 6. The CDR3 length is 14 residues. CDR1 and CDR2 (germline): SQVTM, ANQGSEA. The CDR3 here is CSVGGGKGNTEAFF. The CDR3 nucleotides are TGCAGCGTTGGAGGGGGCAAGGGGAACACTGAAGCTTTCTTT.

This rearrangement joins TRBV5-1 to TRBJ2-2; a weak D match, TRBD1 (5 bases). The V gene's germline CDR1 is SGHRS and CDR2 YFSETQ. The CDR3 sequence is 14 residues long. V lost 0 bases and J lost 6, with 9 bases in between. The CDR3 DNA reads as TGCGCCAGCAGCTTGGTCAGGGATCCCGGGGAGCTGTTTTTT. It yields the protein CASSLVRDPGELFF.

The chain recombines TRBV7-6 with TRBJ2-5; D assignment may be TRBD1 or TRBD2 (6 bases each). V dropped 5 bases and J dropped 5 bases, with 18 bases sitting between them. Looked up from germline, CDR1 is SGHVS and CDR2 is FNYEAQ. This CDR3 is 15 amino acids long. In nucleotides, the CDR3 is TGTGCCAGCAGCCAGTTGGGGGGCGGGATTGAGACCCAGTACTTC. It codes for CASSQLGGGIETQYF.